This paragraph covers one TCR beta chain sequence. This sample was taken from a study of blood T cell repertoires in COVID-19. Study details: Researchers got acute and convalescent COVID-19 samples from the United States, Italy and Spain. PBMCs, B-cell-depleted T cells, or T cells were the source of the cDNA or gDNA that made up the material.

The assay was immunoSEQ multiplex PCR, and TCRdb's table has in-frame clones only and misses some. The sample lists around 300,000 clones; around 90% were seen once. Germline V lookup: CDR1 MNHEY, CDR2 SVGEGT. Trimming took 3 bases from V and 4 from J, leaving 13 bases between them. This CDR3 has 15 residues. Sequencing used peripheral blood. The chain is built from TRBV6-2 or TRBV6-3 and TRBJ2-1; D gene uncertain. This receptor was obtained from a woman aged 40-49 years who had recovered from COVID-19. The CDR3 region is CASSYRTLPYNEQFF. In nucleotides, the CDR3 is TGTGCCAGCAGTTATCGAACGCTACCTTACAATGAGCAGTTCTTC.